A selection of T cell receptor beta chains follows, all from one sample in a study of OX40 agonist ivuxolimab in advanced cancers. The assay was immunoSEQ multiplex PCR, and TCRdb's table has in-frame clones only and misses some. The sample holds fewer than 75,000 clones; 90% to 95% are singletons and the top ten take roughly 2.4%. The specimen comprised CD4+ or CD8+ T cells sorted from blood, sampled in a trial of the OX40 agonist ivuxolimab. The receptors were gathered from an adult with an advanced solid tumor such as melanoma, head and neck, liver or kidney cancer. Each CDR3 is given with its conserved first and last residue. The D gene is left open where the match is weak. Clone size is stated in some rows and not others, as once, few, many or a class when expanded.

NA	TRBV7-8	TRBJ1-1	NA	CASSLKGAFF	TGTGCCAGCAGCTTAAAGGGAGCTTTCTTT
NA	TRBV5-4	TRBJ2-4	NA	CASSLDSRVQYF	TGTGCCAGCAGCTTGGACTCCCGCGTTCAGTACTTC
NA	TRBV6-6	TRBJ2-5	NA	CASSWDLRMETQYF	TGTGCCAGCAGTTGGGACCTGCGTATGGAGACCCAGTACTTC
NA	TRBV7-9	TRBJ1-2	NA	CASPNPINLYGYTF	TGTGCCAGCCCCAACCCGATTAACCTTTATGGCTACACCTTC
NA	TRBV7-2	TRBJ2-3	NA	CASSLWSAGDTQYF	TGTGCCAGCAGCTTATGGTCAGCCGGAGATACGCAGTATTTT
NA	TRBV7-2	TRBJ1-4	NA	CASSSQQAATNEKLFF	TGTGCCAGCAGCTCGCAACAGGCGGCAACTAATGAAAAACTGTTTTTT
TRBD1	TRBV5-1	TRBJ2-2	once	CASSFTGETGELFF	TGCGCCAGCAGTTTTACAGGGGAAACCGGGGAGCTGTTTTTT
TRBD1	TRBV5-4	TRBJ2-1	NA	CASSTPGQGKGEQFF	TGTGCCAGCAGCACCCCGGGACAGGGAAAAGGTGAGCAGTTCTTC
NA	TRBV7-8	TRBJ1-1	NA	CASSFLLGGNTEAFF	TGTGCCAGCAGCTTCCTACTGGGGGGAAACACTGAAGCTTTCTTT
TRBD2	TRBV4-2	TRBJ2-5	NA	CASSQDTAGGRVETQYF	TGTGCCAGCAGCCAAGATACAGCGGGAGGGCGAGTTGAGACCCAGTACTTC
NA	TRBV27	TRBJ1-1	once	CASTPGTGGTEAFF	TGTGCCAGCACACCCGGGACTGGGGGCACTGAAGCTTTCTTT
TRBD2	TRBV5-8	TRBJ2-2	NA	CASSIGLAGVIGELFF	TGTGCCAGCAGCATAGGACTAGCGGGAGTCATCGGGGAGCTGTTTTTT
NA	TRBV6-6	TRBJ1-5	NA	CASSTGSTNQPQHF	TGTGCCAGCAGTACAGGGTCTACCAATCAGCCCCAGCATTTT
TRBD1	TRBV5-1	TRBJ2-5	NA	CASSAFGTDQETQYF	TGCGCCAGCAGCGCATTCGGGACAGATCAAGAGACCCAGTACTTC
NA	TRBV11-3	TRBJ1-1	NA	CASSLGRGLYTEAFF	TGTGCCAGCAGCTTAGGAAGGGGCCTGTACACTGAAGCTTTCTTT
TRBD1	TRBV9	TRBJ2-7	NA	CASSVGGDRNGEQYF	TGTGCCAGCAGCGTAGGGGGGGACAGGAACGGCGAGCAGTACTTC
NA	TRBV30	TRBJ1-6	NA	CAWSVVWGMNNSPLHF	TGTGCCTGGAGTGTAGTCTGGGGGATGAATAATTCACCCCTCCACTTT
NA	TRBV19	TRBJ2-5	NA	CASRNRGGETQYF	TGTGCCAGTAGGAACAGGGGAGGGGAGACCCAGTACTTC
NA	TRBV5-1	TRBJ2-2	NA	CASSSGQDTGELFF	TGCGCCAGCAGCTCGGGACAAGACACCGGGGAGCTGTTTTTT
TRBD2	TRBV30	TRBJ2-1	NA	CAWSGGLAGGGNEQFF	TGTGCCTGGAGTGGCGGACTAGCGGGGGGCGGGAATGAGCAGTTCTTC